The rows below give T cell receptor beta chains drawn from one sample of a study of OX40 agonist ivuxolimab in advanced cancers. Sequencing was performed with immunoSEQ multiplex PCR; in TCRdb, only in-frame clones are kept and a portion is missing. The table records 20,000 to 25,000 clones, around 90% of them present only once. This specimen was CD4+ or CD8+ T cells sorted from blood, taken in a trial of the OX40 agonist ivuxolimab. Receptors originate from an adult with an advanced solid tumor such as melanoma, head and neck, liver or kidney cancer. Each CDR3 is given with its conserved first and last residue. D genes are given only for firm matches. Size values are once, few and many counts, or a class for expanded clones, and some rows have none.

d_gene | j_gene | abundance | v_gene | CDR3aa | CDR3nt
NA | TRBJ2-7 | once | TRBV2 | CASTEGSYEQYF | TGTGCCAGCACTGAAGGCTCCTACGAGCAGTACTTC
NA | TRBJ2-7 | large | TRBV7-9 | CASSYPGYEQYF | TGTGCCAGCAGTTACCCGGGGTACGAGCAGTACTTC
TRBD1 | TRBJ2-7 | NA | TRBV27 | CASSGRPKTGSYEQYF | TGTGCCAGCAGTGGGCGCCCTAAGACAGGGTCCTACGAGCAGTACTTC
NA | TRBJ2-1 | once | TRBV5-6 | CASSRTPGGWSYNEQFF | TGTGCCAGCAGCCGGACCCCCGGGGGCTGGTCCTACAATGAGCAGTTCTTC
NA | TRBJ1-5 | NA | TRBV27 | CASSFTNLQPQHF | TGTGCCAGCAGTTTCACCAATCTTCAGCCCCAGCATTTT
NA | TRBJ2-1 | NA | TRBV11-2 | CASSPPAPGDTSLNEQFF | TGTGCCAGCAGCCCGCCCGCCCCAGGGGATACGTCCCTCAATGAGCAGTTCTTC
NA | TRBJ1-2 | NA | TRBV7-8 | CASSPGGPNSYTF | TGTGCCAGCAGCCCCGGGGGCCCCAATTCCTACACCTTC
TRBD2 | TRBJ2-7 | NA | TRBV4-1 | CASSQTREALLGYEQYF | TGCGCCAGCAGCCAGACCCGGGAGGCCCTGCTCGGCTACGAGCAGTACTTC
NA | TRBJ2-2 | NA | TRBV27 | CASSKQGTGTGELFF | TGTGCCAGCAGTAAACAGGGTACGGGGACCGGGGAGCTGTTTTTT
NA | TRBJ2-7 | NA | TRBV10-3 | CAISESGLGRETYEQYF | TGTGCCATCAGTGAGTCCGGGTTGGGACGGGAGACCTACGAGCAGTACTTC
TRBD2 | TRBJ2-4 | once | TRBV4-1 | CASSSLTSGVAKNIQYF | TGCGCCAGCAGCTCCCTAACTAGCGGGGTAGCCAAAAACATTCAGTACTTC
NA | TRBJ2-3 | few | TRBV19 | CASSPYEGTDTQYF | TGTGCCAGTAGCCCCTATGAGGGGACAGATACGCAGTATTTT
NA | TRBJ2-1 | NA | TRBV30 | CAVSRDTGEQFF | TGTGCCGTTTCCCGGGACACTGGGGAGCAGTTCTTC
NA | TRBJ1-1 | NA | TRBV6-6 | CASSYRPNTEAFF | TGTGCCAGCAGTTACAGACCGAACACTGAAGCTTTCTTT
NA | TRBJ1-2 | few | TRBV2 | CASSEWGAPNYGYTF | TGTGCCAGCAGTGAATGGGGGGCTCCTAACTATGGCTACACCTTC
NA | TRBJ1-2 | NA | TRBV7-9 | CASSLGVYGYTF | TGTGCCAGCAGCTTAGGGGTCTATGGCTACACCTTC
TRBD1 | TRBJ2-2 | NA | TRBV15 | CATRPGTGDTGELFF | TGTGCCACCAGGCCCGGGACAGGGGACACCGGGGAGCTGTTTTTT
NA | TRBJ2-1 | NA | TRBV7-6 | CASSLVGPPGNEQFF | TGTGCCAGCAGCCTCGTCGGACCGCCCGGCAATGAGCAGTTCTTC
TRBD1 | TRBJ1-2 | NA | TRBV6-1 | CASMPGQGKGYTF | TGTGCCAGCATGCCGGGACAGGGGAAAGGCTACACCTTC
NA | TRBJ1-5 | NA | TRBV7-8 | CASSLEGHLLYHSNQPQHF | TGTGCCAGCAGCCTGGAAGGGCATCTTCTCTATCATAGCAATCAGCCCCAGCATTTT
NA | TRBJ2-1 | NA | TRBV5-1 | CASRQGYEQFF | TGCGCCAGCAGGCAGGGTTATGAGCAGTTCTTC
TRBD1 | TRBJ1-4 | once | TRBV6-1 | CASSEAGGVEKLFF | TGTGCCAGCAGTGAAGCAGGGGGCGTGGAAAAACTGTTTTTT
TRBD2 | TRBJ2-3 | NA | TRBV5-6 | CASSRGGDTQYF | TGTGCCAGCAGCCGGGGGGGAGATACGCAGTATTTT